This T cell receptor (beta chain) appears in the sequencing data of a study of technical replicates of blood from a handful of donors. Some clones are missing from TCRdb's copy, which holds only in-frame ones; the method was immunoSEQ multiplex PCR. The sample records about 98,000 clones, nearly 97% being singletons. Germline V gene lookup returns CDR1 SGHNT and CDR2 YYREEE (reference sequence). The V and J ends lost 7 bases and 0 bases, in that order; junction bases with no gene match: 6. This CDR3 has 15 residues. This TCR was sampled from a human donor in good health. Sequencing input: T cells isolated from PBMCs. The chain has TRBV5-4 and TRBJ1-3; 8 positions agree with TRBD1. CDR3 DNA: TGTGCCAGCCAGGGACAGGAAGGCTCTGGAAACACCATATATTTT. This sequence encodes CASQGQEGSGNTIYF.